Here is one T cell receptor beta chain with its context. The antigen remains unidentified. The assay was immunoSEQ multiplex PCR, and TCRdb's table has in-frame clones only and misses some. Found here are 81,000 or so clones, about four fifths of them singletons; the top ten hold roughly 15%. The sample comes from a study of radiotherapy plus CTLA-4 blockade in lung cancer. Overall study context: The study recorded objective responses in roughly 18% of patients and disease control in 25% to 35%.

Notes on the study in general: Interferon-beta, together with early blood T cell clone dynamics, reportedly best predicted response. Blood-borne expansion of tumor-derived TCR clones followed radiotherapy plus ipilimumab.

The CDR3 has 16 residues. The ends lost 4 bases at V and 7 bases at J; junction bases unmatched: 11. Germline-derived CDR1 and CDR2 are SGDLS and YYNGEE. The sequence was obtained from a human donor with non-small cell lung cancer that progressed on radiotherapy plus ipilimumab. The specimen was peripheral blood, collected from a patient treated with radiotherapy plus ipilimumab. The V and J genes are TRBV9 and TRBJ2-1; 10 bases line up with TRBD2. The CDR3 loop reads CASSPISGGAFNEQFF. The CDR3 DNA is TGTGCCAGCAGCCCTATCAGCGGGGGGGCTTTTAATGAGCAGTTCTTC.